What follows is one T cell receptor (beta chain) and its context. The sample belongs to a study of cytomegalovirus exposure and HLA in healthy donors. The CDR3 has 12 amino acids. Per germline, CDR1 SGHRS and CDR2 YFSETQ. V was cut by 5 bases and J by 2 bases, with 6 bases left in between. Vbeta (60) and Jbeta (13) primers were used in the PCR. TCRdb's table, derived via immunoSEQ multiplex PCR, lists solely in-frame clones and lacks some. This sample has approximately 150,000 clones, with roughly 80% found just once. The receptor comes from a man aged 45-60 years in good health and CMV-seropositive. V is TRBV5-1 and J is TRBJ2-3; no definite D call. The sample taken for sequencing was PBMCs. The CDR3 DNA reads as TGCGCCAGCAGTACAACCACAGATACGCAGTATTTT. The encoded protein is CASSTTTDTQYF.